This T cell receptor beta chain was sequenced during a study of cytomegalovirus exposure and HLA in healthy donors (dated by TCRdb to about 2017). Broadly, across the study: According to an earlier analysis of around 600 of the donors, about 190 million T cells yielded 117 million unique TCR beta sequences and around 280 Gb of sequence data. An early release that covered roughly 600 HLA-typed donors contained around 300 gigabases of sequencing data and around 85 million unique TCR sequences. Among the roughly 430 genotyped donors, about 85% belonged to the genetic ancestry cluster associated with self-reported Caucasian donors. The study aimed to test whether cataloging public T cell receptors could reveal signatures of past pathogen exposure. Using immunosequencing, the study profiled T cell repertoires from 500 to 800 subjects and related those repertoires to cytomegalovirus serostatus. In addition to the first cohort of approximately 650 subjects, a separate validation cohort of 120 different subjects was used. To predict cytomegalovirus infection status, the study combined high-throughput TCR immunosequencing, statistical association of individual TCRs with disease status, and machine learning. A later analysis re-examined previously published TCR beta repertoires from over 500 donors and added high-resolution HLA genotyping to investigate patterns of TCR occurrence. Rather than drawing on any new phenotypic data, the later analysis identified candidate immune exposures from TCR beta sequences and the way those sequences occurred across donors. To decide whether each TCR beta V gene segment behaved as functional or pseudogenic, an earlier analysis of approximately 590 of the donors relied on high-throughput TCR beta sequencing. Donor age, sex, ethnicity and CMV serostatus were collected together with the repertoire data. A later genetic analysis took genome-wide SNP genotypes for about 65% of the 666 donors and used that subset as a discovery cohort. Every discovery cohort repertoire had been produced on one sequencing platform. Class I and class II HLA loci were covered by the typing at four-digit resolution. The number of typed donors differed by locus: about 629-640 for A, B, C, DRB1 and DQB1; approximately 520 for DQA1; some 590 for DPA1; and 450 to 480 for DPB1. Several DR-DQ haplotypes were treated as single units for association and clustering because of strong linkage in the cohort. Across about 380 genotyped donors of the cohort, an average of roughly 200,000 unique TCR beta nucleotide sequences per donor were sequenced, and roughly a sixth of those sequences were non-productive. What the authors observed across the whole study: When HLA alleles, especially DR and DQ, strongly co-occurred, attributing TCR associations to individual alleles was difficult. Only TCR beta chains were sequenced in this cohort, and the absence of alpha or paired-chain data limited detectable features. HLA typing was unavailable for some donors at each locus, so association tests used only the typed subset. CMV serostatus was the only immune exposure information available for the cohort. According to a later genetic analysis, donors in an Asian-associated ancestry cluster had fewer N-insertions in productive TCRs than the approximately 650-donor mean. Because counts were too low, about 17 rarely observed V segments, including chromosome 9 orphons, were excluded from the earlier analysis of several hundred of the donors. Linkage disequilibrium might explain the correlated functional status among segregating V segments, but an unknown experimental factor could not be excluded. In a later genetic analysis, a missense DCLRE1C variant was associated with V-gene and J-gene trimming of TCR beta chains, and the association was replicated in an independent cohort. It was suggested by the authors that the approach could potentially be generalized to other disease states and immunological phenotypes. A cluster of highly shared sequence variants was judged likely to be a technical artifact of the sequencing pipeline. The classifier was reported to diagnose cytomegalovirus status with high specificity and sensitivity in both the original and validation cohorts. Three of the identified cytomegalovirus-associated TCR beta chains were confirmed in vitro to be specific for cytomegalovirus antigens. According to a later analysis, parvovirus B19, influenza, CMV and Epstein-Barr virus appeared linked to several top co-occurrence clusters. A further reported finding was that TCR beta sequences accurately predicted the HLA-A and HLA-B alleles for most subjects in the first cohort. In a later analysis, TCR association rates were found to vary across HLA loci, with the most associated TCRs seen for DRB1 alleles and the fewest for HLA-C alleles. Across donors, most TCR sequences were observed very rarely, whereas some public TCRs were present in many individuals. The study gave a list of 150 to 200 TCR beta chains associated with cytomegalovirus. In a later analysis, HLA-associated TCR beta chains were found to be more clonally expanded and to have lower generation probabilities than equally common non-associated chains. Most CMV-associated TCR beta chains appeared to be HLA-restricted in a later analysis, and the HLA associations seemed to be driven largely by CMV exposure. Some IMGT-functional V segments, including TRBV6-2 and TRBV6-3, could not be distinguished by the 87-base-pair reads and were therefore excluded. The presence/absence analyses assumed that sequencing depth was roughly uniform across donors, and that assumption may not be true. In a later analysis, 15,000 to 20,000 TCR beta sequences were associated with specific HLA alleles at a false discovery rate of 0.05. An earlier analysis of approximately 570 of the donors showed that most TCR beta V segments appeared in productive rearrangements either about 87% or about 30% of the time, which broadly matched IMGT annotations.

Worth noting for this clone: There is no known antigen for this receptor. No per-base quality is available; no much larger clone lies one base away.

CDR1 is given as MGHDK and CDR2 as SYGVNS, both from the germline V gene. V and J lose 2 bases and 10 bases, and a span of 17 bases separates them. There are 14 amino acids in the CDR3, from cysteine to phenylalanine inclusive. The CDR3 DNA has 42 bases and is translated from base 1. Library method: the immunoSEQ multiplex PCR assay. The multiplex PCR relied on a mix of 60 forward primers for TCR Vbeta segments and 13 reverse primers for TCR Jbeta segments. The CDR3 region of rearranged TCR beta genes was amplified from genomic DNA by a multiplex PCR assay. The Illumina HiSeq System was used to sequence the amplified TCR beta libraries as 87-base-pair reads. As for the original processing: A later analysis tallied 75 million to 85 million unique TCR beta chains across the 666 repertoires, and approximately 11 million of those chains were shared by two or more donors. Raw reads were error-corrected and collapsed into unique sequences with a nearest-neighbor algorithm that merged closely related sequences to remove PCR and sequencing errors. To assign V, D and J gene segments, CDR3 sequences were aligned to IMGT reference sequences. Each retained sequence needed at least a six-nucleotide match to both a V gene segment and a J gene segment. Rearrangements were classified as productive when the CDR3 lacked stop codons and remained in frame with V and J, and all other rearrangements were classified as non-productive. CDR3 was defined according to IMGT convention as the region running from the second conserved V-encoded cysteine to the conserved J-encoded phenylalanine. The earlier analysis of fewer than 700 of the donors excluded sequences that lacked an unambiguous match to a single V gene segment. In an earlier analysis of roughly 500 of the donors, V segments were called functional above 56.7% productive rearrangements and were called segregating when the between-donor standard deviation exceeded 5%. A statistical classification framework was built to diagnose cytomegalovirus status from the catalog of TCR beta chain sequences. In a later analysis, TCR nucleotide sequences were compared against IMGT/GENE-DB human TR gene sequences so that V and J genes could be assigned. Using the TCRdist pipeline, a later analysis assigned CDR3 sequences along with most-parsimonious VDJ recombination scenarios. In a later analysis, each TCR beta chain was defined by its CDR3 amino acid sequence together with its V-gene family, and reads lacking a unique V-gene family were excluded. As a way to deal with suspected cross-contamination and a sequencing artifact, a later analysis dropped hundreds of nucleotide sequences that were highly shared and had low generation probability. In a later analysis, a clonal expansion index was calculated for each public chain from normalized within-repertoire ranks of inferred template counts. A later analysis computed generation probabilities with a VDJ recombination model fitted to out-of-frame rearrangements, and checked the results against IGoR. A later analysis scored TCR-TCR, TCR-HLA and TCR-CMV co-occurrence with hypergeometric tests, applying a repertoire-size bias correction to TCR pairs. False discovery rates were estimated in a later analysis by permuting HLA or CMV assignments 20 times. In a later analysis, co-occurring TCRs were grouped using DBSCAN, and TCRdist sequence similarity was added for clustering within HLA-allele-positive subsets. Co-occurrence clustering excluded repertoires with fewer than 30,000 or more than 120,000 public chains, plus five with anomalous nucleotide sharing. The source is immuneACCESS, and TCRdb retained only in-frame sequences with V and J called. Part of the clones is not carried over; for the studies checked, unresolved V genes explain less than half of this, and the remainder is unexplained. V, J and clone size reflect that table, while D and trimming were determined from the DNA. This sample holds around 140,000 clones; about 80% were observed only once. The biggest ten clones account for under 6% of the sample.

In total, 666 healthy bone marrow donors made up the cohort. At the time of sampling, every cohort member was nominally healthy, though immune exposures that went unrecorded were likely present. The donor tested CMV seronegative, placing the donor among the 350 to 400 seronegative members of the cohort. Each donor provided a peripheral blood sample, and peripheral blood mononuclear cells were used for TCR beta sequencing. Genomic DNA extraction from the blood cell samples was performed with the Qiagen DNeasy Blood Extraction Kit. This sequence uses TRBV25-1 and TRBJ1-1, and possibly TRBD1, on 6 matching bases. The source of this sequence is a middle-aged man in good health and CMV-seronegative. Input material: PBMCs. The encoded CDR3 is CASSETGRDVLAFF. Read as DNA, the sequence is TGTGCCAGCAGTGAAACAGGGAGGGATGTCTTAGCTTTCTTT.